This TCR beta chain was obtained from a study of CD4 T cells in relation to SARS-CoV-2 and coronaviruses. Broader study findings: Crossreactivity was assessed only for spike protein, not other viral proteins. SARS-CoV-2-driven expansion was significantly weaker in crossreactive than monoreactive clones. Culture-expanded clones reflect memory recall rather than primary priming during culture.

Cryopreserved PBMCs were CD4-enriched, then split into naive and memory cells. This clone has just a few counts. Antigen specificity is unknown. Germline trimming cut 0 bases from V and 4 bases from J; bases unmatched to any gene: 0. The length of the CDR3 is 15 residues. CDR1 is KGHSY and CDR2 is FQNENV in the germline V gene. Libraries were prepared by immunoSEQ multiplex PCR; TCRdb keeps only in-frame clonotypes and omits some of them. This table has 30,000 to 45,000 clones, approximately 88% appearing once. What was sequenced was memory CD4+ T cells from PBMCs. The chain employs TRBV16 and TRBJ1-2; 12 nucleotides match TRBD1. The source of this sequence is an adult with COVID-19. CDR3 bases: TGTGCCAGCAGCCAATCGGGACAGGGGGCCTATGGCTACACCTTC. Its protein product is CASSQSGQGAYGYTF.